This entry lists 20 T cell receptor beta chains sequenced from one sample in a study of blood T cell repertoires in COVID-19. Produced via immunoSEQ multiplex PCR; TCRdb's table is partial and in-frame only. Found here are approximately 160,000 clones, roughly 85% of them singletons; the top ten hold 3.5% to 5%. Sequenced input: PBMCs or T cells enriched from blood (not recorded which). These TCRs come from a woman in her 50s who had recovered from COVID-19.

The gene calls are TRBV29-1 and TRBJ1-5, with 8 bases aligning to TRBD1. The CDR3 loop spans 14 amino acids. Losses at the gene ends were 4 bases for V and 6 bases for J; bases not matched to a gene: 8. The V gene's germline CDR1 is SQVTM and CDR2 ANQGSEA. The CDR3 spells CSVAEQGASQPQHF. The CDR3, as DNA: TGCAGCGTTGCTGAGCAGGGGGCGAGTCAGCCCCAGCATTTT. Filled out from reference TRBV29-1 and TRBJ1-5, the complete variable domain reads SAVISQKPSRDICQRGTSLTIQCQVDSQVTMMFWYRQQPGQSLTLIATANQGSEATYESGFVIDKFPISRPNLTFSTLTVSNMSPEDSSIYLCSVAEQGASQPQHFGDGTRLSIL.

The chain links TRBV4-3 to TRBJ1-2; D perhaps matches TRBD1 (6 bases). V dropped 4 bases and J dropped 7 bases, with 25 bases sitting between them. In germline, CDR1 is LGHNA, CDR2 YSLEER. The CDR3 spans 17 residues. The CDR3 DNA is TGCGCCAGCAGCCCAACCGCCGTAACAGGGTTTCAGGGTGGCTACACCTTC. This encodes CASSPTAVTGFQGGYTF.

This clone turned up a few times. The rearrangement uses TRBV30 and TRBJ1-1; D gene unclear. The CDR3 sequence is 13 residues long. Per germline, CDR1 GTSNPN and CDR2 SVGIG (reference sequence). V was shortened by 4 bases and J by 5 bases, with 14 bases between the two germline ends. The CDR3 DNA reads as TGTGCCTGGATCCGCGAGGGCTGGACTGAAGCTTTCTTT. This translates into CAWIREGWTEAFF.

The genes are TRBV7-8 and TRBJ2-5; no clear D gene. V dropped 11 bases and J dropped 5 bases, with 12 bases sitting between them. In germline, CDR1 is SGHVS, CDR2 FQNEAQ. This CDR3 spans 11 amino acids. The CDR3 region has the DNA TGTGCCGAATCGCCCCGGGAGACCCAGTACTTC. Translating gives CAESPRETQYF.

This chain connects TRBV7-2 to TRBJ2-1; 9 bases match TRBD2. The ends lost 0 bases at V and 8 bases at J; junction bases unmatched: 5. The CDR3 totals 15 residues. Germline CDR1 SGHTA, CDR2 FQGNSA. The CDR3 region has the DNA TGTGCCAGCAGCTTAGCCGGTGCGGGAGGGCATGAGCAGTTCTTC. It yields the protein CASSLAGAGGHEQFF.

The V gene is TRBV11-2, the J gene TRBJ1-4, with D unclear. Germline V gene sequence: CDR1 SGHAT, CDR2 FQNNGV. The CDR3 is 12 amino acids. Trimming took off 6 bases at V and 8 bases at J, with 10 bases between the two ends. CDR3 in DNA: TGTGCCAGCAGTAGGGAGGGCGAAAAACTGTTTTTT. Its translation is CASSREGEKLFF.

The chain carries TRBV18 and TRBJ2-7; D perhaps matches TRBD1 (6 bases). V was shortened by 6 bases and J by 0 bases, with 15 bases between the two germline ends. The germline CDR1 and CDR2 sequences are KGHSH and LQKENI. CDR3 length: 15 residues. In nucleotides, the CDR3 is TGTGCCAGCTCCCGGGGCGGACAGACCTCCTACGAGCAGTACGTC. Its protein is CASSRGGQTSYEQYV.

The genes are TRBV16 and TRBJ1-6, with D perhaps TRBD1 (6 bases). Germline V gives CDR1 KGHSY, CDR2 FQNENV. CDR3 length: 13 residues. Deletions cut 2 bases from V and 13 bases from J, with 12 bases between. The CDR3 protein is CASSQGQPLPLHF. In DNA form, the CDR3 reads TGTGCCAGCAGCCAAGGACAGCCGCTCCCCCTCCACTTT.

In this sample, this clone turned up once. The chain joins TRBV6-1 to TRBJ2-1; 13 bases match TRBD2. The germline CDR1 and CDR2 sequences are MNHNS and SASEGT. V dropped 4 bases and J dropped 3; count of bases not matched to a gene: 15. This CDR3 region has 20 residues. CDR3 DNA: TGTGCCAGCAGTGGTCCCAACCCACTACGGACTAGCGGGAGCTACAATGAGCAGTTCTTC. It encodes CASSGPNPLRTSGSYNEQFF.

This sequence joins TRBV5-4 and TRBJ1-3; the D gene is possibly TRBD1 (5 bases). Germline assignment: CDR1 SGHNT and CDR2 YYREEE (reference sequence). The CDR3 covers 13 residues. Trimming took off 4 bases at V and 7 bases at J, with 12 bases between the two ends. The CDR3 region is CASSLTAGNTIYF. In DNA, the CDR3 is TGTGCCAGCAGCCTAACTGCAGGGAACACCATATATTTT.

V gene TRBV19 combines with J gene TRBJ1-4; D remains unclear. The CDR3 contains 16 residues. Trimming took 1 base from V and 0 from J, leaving 9 bases between them. From germline, CDR1 is LNHDA and CDR2 SQIVND (reference sequence). CDR3 nucleotides: TGTGCCAGTAGTATAGCGGGAGTTGCAACTAATGAAAAACTGTTTTTT. Protein product: CASSIAGVATNEKLFF.

The V gene is TRBV30, the J gene TRBJ2-1, with 8 bases aligning to TRBD1. The CDR3 has 13 residues. After removal of 3 bases from V and 5 bases from J, the junction contained 3 bases not matched to a gene. Per the germline V gene, CDR1 is GTSNPN and CDR2 is SVGIG (reference sequence). Written as DNA, the CDR3 is TGTGCCTGGAGCAGGGGGCTGGACAATGAGCAGTTCTTC. Translated, it gives CAWSRGLDNEQFF.

The chain links TRBV5-1 to TRBJ1-4, with 8 nucleotides matching TRBD1. Germline V gene data show CDR1 as SGHRS and CDR2 as YFSETQ. CDR3 length equals 14 residues. J lost 4 bases, V lost 4 bases, and 3 bases had no gene match. The CDR3 loop is CASSRQGNNEKLFF. The DNA for the CDR3 is TGCGCCAGCAGCCGACAGGGGAATAATGAAAAACTGTTTTTT.

This sequence joins TRBV30 and TRBJ1-2; D not certain. This CDR3 comprises 11 residues. Per the germline V gene, CDR1 is GTSNPN and CDR2 is SVGIG (reference sequence). Trimming stripped 8 bases from V and 8 bases from J, with 15 bases between. The CDR3 region is CASREVSGYTF. CDR3 nucleotides: TGTGCCAGCCGGGAGGTTTCGGGCTACACCTTC.

The chain joins TRBV25-1 to TRBJ1-2; a weak D match, TRBD1 (6 bases). This CDR3 has 14 residues. Germline V gene lookup returns CDR1 MGHDK and CDR2 SYGVNS. Trimming pared 1 base from V and 4 bases from J, leaving 10 bases between. Here the CDR3 reads CASSEWGGSYGYTF. CDR3 nucleotides: TGTGCCAGCAGTGAATGGGGGGGCAGCTATGGCTACACCTTC.

The rearrangement joins TRBV5-5 to TRBJ2-3; no reliable D call. V shed 4 bases and J shed 3 bases, with 6 bases lying between them. Germline CDR1 and CDR2: SGHKS and YYEKEE (reference sequence). This CDR3 is built from 12 residues. This CDR3 is CASSETTDTQYF. DNA for the CDR3: TGTGCCAGCAGCGAAACAACAGATACGCAGTATTTT.

On this clone: This sample includes further DNA sequences coding for the same CDR3. The chain's CDR3 is CASSQGLNTEAFF. CDR3 nucleotides: TGTGCCAGCAGCCAGGGACTAAACACTGAAGCTTTCTTT. The chain uses TRBV3-1 (or the pseudogene TRBV3-2) and TRBJ1-1, with D perhaps matching TRBD1 (5 bases). The germline gives CDR1 LGHDT, CDR2 YNNKEL (reference sequence). Deletions cut 3 bases from V and 2 bases from J, with 7 bases between. CDR3 length equals 13 residues.

This clone was counted between two and nine times. The V gene is TRBV24-1, the J gene TRBJ2-5, with 7 positions matching TRBD1. Germline CDR1 is KGHDR and CDR2 is SFDVKD. The CDR3 runs to 13 residues. Unmatched junction bases numbered 5, after V lost 5 bases and J lost 6 bases. The CDR3 DNA is TGTGCCACCAGTGGGCAGGGGGAGAAGACCCAGTACTTC. As protein: CATSGQGEKTQYF.

V gene TRBV4-1 combines with J gene TRBJ1-3; D is unresolved. The CDR3 totals 13 residues. Germline V gene sequence: CDR1 MGHRA, CDR2 YSYEKL. V lost 1 base, J lost 4 bases, and 5 bases lay in between. The CDR3 coding sequence is TGCGCCAGCAGCCAAGGAACAGGAAACACCATATATTTT. It is translated as CASSQGTGNTIYF.

The J gene is TRBJ2-1, the V gene TRBV7-9; the match to TRBD1 covers 7 bases. This CDR3 comprises 11 residues. The V gene's germline CDR1 is SEHNR and CDR2 FQNEAQ (reference sequence). Losses at the gene ends were 8 bases for V and 7 bases for J; bases not matched to a gene: 2. The CDR3 DNA follows: TGTGCCAGCGCGGACAGGAATGAGCAGTTCTTC. Its protein product is CASADRNEQFF. Filled out from reference TRBV7-9 and TRBJ2-1, the complete variable domain reads DTGVSQNPRHKITKRGQNVTFRCDPISEHNRLYWYRQTLGQGPEFLTYFQNEAQLEKSRLLSDRFSAERPKGSFSTLEIQRTEQGDSAMYLCASADRNEQFFGPGTRLTVL.